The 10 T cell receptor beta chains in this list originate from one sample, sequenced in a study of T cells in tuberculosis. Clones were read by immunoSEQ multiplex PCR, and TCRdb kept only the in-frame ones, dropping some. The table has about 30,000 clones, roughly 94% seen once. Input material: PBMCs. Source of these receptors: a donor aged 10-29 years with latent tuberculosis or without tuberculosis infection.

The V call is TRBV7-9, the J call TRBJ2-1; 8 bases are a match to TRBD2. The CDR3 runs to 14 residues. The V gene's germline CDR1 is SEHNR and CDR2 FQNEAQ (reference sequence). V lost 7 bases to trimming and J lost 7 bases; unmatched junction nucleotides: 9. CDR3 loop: CASNPSGRGNEQFF. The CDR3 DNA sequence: TGTGCCAGCAACCCAAGCGGGAGAGGGAATGAGCAGTTCTTC.

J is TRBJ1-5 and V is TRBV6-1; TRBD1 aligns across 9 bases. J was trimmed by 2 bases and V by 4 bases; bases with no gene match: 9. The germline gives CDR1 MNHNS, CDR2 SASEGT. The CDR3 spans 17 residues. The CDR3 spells CASSGAVRTGGNQPQHF. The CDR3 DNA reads TGTGCCAGCAGTGGCGCGGTCCGGACAGGGGGCAATCAGCCCCAGCATTTT.

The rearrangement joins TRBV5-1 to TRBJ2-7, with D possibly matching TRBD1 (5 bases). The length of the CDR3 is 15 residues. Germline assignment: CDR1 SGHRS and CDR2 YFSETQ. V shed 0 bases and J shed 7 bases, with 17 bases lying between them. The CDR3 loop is CASSLAGRENEEQYF. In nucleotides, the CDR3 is TGCGCCAGCAGCTTGGCCGGCAGGGAAAATGAGGAGCAGTACTTC.

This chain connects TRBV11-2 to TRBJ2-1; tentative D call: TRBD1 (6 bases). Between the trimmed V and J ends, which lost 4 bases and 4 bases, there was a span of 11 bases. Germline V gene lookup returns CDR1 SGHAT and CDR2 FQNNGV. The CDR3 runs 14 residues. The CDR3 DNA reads TGTGCCAGCAGCTCGCAAGGACAGTACAATGAGCAGTTCTTC. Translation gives CASSSQGQYNEQFF.

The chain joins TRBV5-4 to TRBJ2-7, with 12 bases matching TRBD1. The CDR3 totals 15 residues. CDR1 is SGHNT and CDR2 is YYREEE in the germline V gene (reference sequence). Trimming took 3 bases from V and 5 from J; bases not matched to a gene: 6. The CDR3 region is CASSWTGTGGNEQYF. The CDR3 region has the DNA TGTGCCAGCAGCTGGACCGGGACAGGGGGCAACGAGCAGTACTTC. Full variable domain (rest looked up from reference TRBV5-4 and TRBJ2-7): ETGVTQSPTHLIKTRGQQVTLRCSSQSGHNTVSWYQQALGQGPQFIFQYYREEENGRGNFPPRFSGLQFPNYSSELNVNALELDDSALYLCASSWTGTGGNEQYFGPGTRLTVT.

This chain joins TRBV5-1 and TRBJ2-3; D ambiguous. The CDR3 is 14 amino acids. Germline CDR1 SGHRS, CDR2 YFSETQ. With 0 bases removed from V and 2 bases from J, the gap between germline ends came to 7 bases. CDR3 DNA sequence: TGCGCCAGCAGCTTGGAGCCTTCCACAGATACGCAGTATTTT. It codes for CASSLEPSTDTQYF.

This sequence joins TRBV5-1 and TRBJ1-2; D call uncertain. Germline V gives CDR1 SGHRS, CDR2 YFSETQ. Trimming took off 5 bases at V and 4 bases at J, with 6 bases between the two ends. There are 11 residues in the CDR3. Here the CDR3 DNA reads TGCGCCAGCAGTGCCAGCTATGGCTACACCTTC. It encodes CASSASYGYTF.

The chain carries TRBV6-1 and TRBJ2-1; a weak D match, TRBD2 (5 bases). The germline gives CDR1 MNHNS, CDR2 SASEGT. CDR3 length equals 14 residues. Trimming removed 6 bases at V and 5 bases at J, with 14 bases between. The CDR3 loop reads CASRKSGPNNEQFF. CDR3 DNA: TGTGCCAGCAGGAAGAGCGGACCTAACAATGAGCAGTTCTTC.

The CDR3 coding sequence is TGTGCCAGCAGCTTAATATTTGGGGTTCGCCCCGTGGGGGGCTATGGCTACACCTTC. Residues: CASSLIFGVRPVGGYGYTF. This chain links TRBV7-9 with TRBJ1-2; D perhaps matches TRBD1 (5 bases). The V and J ends lost 2 bases and 4 bases respectively, with 26 bases between them. This CDR3 comprises 19 residues. CDR1 SEHNR and CDR2 FQNEAQ come from the germline V gene (reference sequence).

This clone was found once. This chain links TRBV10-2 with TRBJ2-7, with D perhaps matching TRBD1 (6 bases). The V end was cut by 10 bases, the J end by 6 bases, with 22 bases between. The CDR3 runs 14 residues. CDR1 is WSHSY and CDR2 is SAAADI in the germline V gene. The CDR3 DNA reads TGCGCCACCCGATCTTGGGCAGGGGTGGGCGAGCAGTACTTC. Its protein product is CATRSWAGVGEQYF.